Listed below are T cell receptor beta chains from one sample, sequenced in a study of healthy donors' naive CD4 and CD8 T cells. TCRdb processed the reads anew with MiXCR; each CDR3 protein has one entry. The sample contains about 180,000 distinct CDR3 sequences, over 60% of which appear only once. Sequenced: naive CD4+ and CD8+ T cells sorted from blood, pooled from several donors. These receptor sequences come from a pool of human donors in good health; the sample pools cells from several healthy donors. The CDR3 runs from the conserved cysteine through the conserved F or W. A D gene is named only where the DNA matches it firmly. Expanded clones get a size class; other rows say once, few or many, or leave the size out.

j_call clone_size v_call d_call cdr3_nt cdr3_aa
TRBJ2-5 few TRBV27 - TGTGCCAGCAGTTTATCGGGGCTGGGCGGTCCCGGGGAGACCCAGTACTTC CASSLSGLGGPGETQYF
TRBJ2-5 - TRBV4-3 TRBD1 TGCGCCAGCAGCCAAGAGTCGGGCAGGGGGGAGACCCAGTACTTC CASSQESGRGETQYF
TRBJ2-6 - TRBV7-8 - TGTGCCAGCAGCTTGTTATCTAGCCTCAGCTCTGGGGCCAACGTCCTGACTTTC CASSLLSSLSSGANVLTF
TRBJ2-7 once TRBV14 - TGTGCCAGCAGCCAGGGGAGATTGTATTCCTACGAGCAGTACTTC CASSQGRLYSYEQYF
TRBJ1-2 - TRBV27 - TGTGCCAGCAAACCGGACGGGGTCCCCGGAGGCTACACCTTC CASKPDGVPGGYTF
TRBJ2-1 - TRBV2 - TGTGCCAGCAGTGAACGGGAACGGTCCTACAATGAGCAGTTCTTC CASSERERSYNEQFF
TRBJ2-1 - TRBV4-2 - TGTGCCAGCAGCCAAGACCCCAATGAGCAGTTCTTC CASSQDPNEQFF
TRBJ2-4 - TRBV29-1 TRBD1 TGCAGCGTCGAGGACAGGGCCGCCAAAAACATTCAGTACTTC CSVEDRAAKNIQYF
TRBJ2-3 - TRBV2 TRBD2 TGTGCCAGCAGGGCTAGCGGTGGGAACACAGATACGCAGTATTTT CASRASGGNTDTQYF
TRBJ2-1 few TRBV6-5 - TGTGCCAGCAGTCGCGACAGGAGCTCCTACAATGAGCAGTTCTTC CASSRDRSSYNEQFF